What follows are 27 T cell receptor beta chains derived from one specimen sequenced in a study of blood T cell repertoires in COVID-19. The method was immunoSEQ multiplex PCR; TCRdb's version includes in-frame clones alone and lacks a portion of them. This repertoire shows about 140,000 clones, roughly 84% found once; its top ten account for almost 9%. Sequencing used peripheral blood. The source of these receptors is a man aged 25-45 years with COVID-19, enrolled during active disease.

This clone turned up a few times. The V call is TRBV18, the J call TRBJ2-7; 8 nucleotides match TRBD1. Germline loops: CDR1 KGHSH, CDR2 LQKENI. V shed 1 base and J 2 bases; nucleotides not matched to a gene: 4. The CDR3 consists of 15 residues. CDR3 in DNA: TGTGCCAGCTCACCACAGCCGGGACAGGCCTACGAGCAGTACTTC. Residues: CASSPQPGQAYEQYF.

The V gene is TRBV7-9, the J gene TRBJ2-7, with 15 bases that match TRBD2. The CDR3 extends over 14 amino acids. Germline V lookup: CDR1 SEHNR, CDR2 FQNEAQ (reference sequence). With V trimmed by 3 bases and J by 6 bases, 0 bases remained unmatched. This CDR3 reads CASSLGLAGGEQYF. CDR3 in DNA: TGTGCCAGCAGCTTGGGACTAGCGGGAGGCGAGCAGTACTTC.

J is TRBJ2-1 and V is TRBV7-9, with 12 nucleotides matching TRBD2. J was trimmed by 7 bases and V by 7 bases; bases with no gene match: 11. Germline assignment: CDR1 SEHNR and CDR2 FQNEAQ (reference sequence). The CDR3 has 16 amino acids. The CDR3 bases are TGTGCCAGCAACACATACGGACTAGCGGGAACGAATGAGCAGTTCTTC. Translated, it gives CASNTYGLAGTNEQFF.

The chain recombines TRBV10-1 with TRBJ2-3, with a weak D call TRBD2 (6 bases). The V gene's germline CDR1 is WNHNN and CDR2 SYGVQD (reference sequence). The V and J ends lost 6 bases and 9 bases respectively, with 10 bases between them. The CDR3 length is 11 residues. CDR3 sequence: CASSEGLTQYF. The CDR3 DNA follows: TGCGCCAGCAGCGAGGGACTCACGCAGTATTTT.

The genes are TRBV19 and TRBJ1-1, with D uncertain. In germline, CDR1 is LNHDA, CDR2 SQIVND (reference sequence). V was trimmed by 7 bases and J by 3 bases, leaving 9 bases between them. The CDR3 consists of 12 residues. CDR3 bases: TGTGCCAGTACTGTCGGGGACACTGAAGCTTTCTTT. It codes for CASTVGDTEAFF.

CDR3 in amino acids: CASSLAGLNYNEQFF. CDR3 nucleotides: TGCGCCAGCAGCTTGGCGGGTCTCAACTACAATGAGCAGTTCTTC. The chain employs TRBV5-1 and TRBJ2-1; D is ambiguous. Between the trimmed V and J ends, which lost 0 bases and 3 bases, there was a span of 10 bases. The CDR3 covers 15 residues. The germline gives CDR1 SGHRS, CDR2 YFSETQ.

The chain links TRBV10-3 to TRBJ2-2, with D hard to call. Per the germline V gene, CDR1 is ENHRY and CDR2 is SYGVKD. The length of the CDR3 is 15 residues. Deletions cut 6 bases from V and 2 bases from J, with 13 bases between. The CDR3 sequence is CAIRELSGNTGELFF. CDR3 nucleotides: TGTGCCATCAGGGAGCTATCGGGTAACACCGGGGAGCTGTTTTTT.

The chain recombines TRBV3-1 (or the pseudogene TRBV3-2) with TRBJ2-7; D remains unclear. The CDR3 extends over 11 amino acids. Per the germline V gene, CDR1 is LGHDT and CDR2 is YNNKEL (reference sequence). V lost 1 base and J lost 6, with 4 bases in between. The CDR3 DNA reads as TGTGCCAGCAGCCAAGCAGGCGAGCAGTACTTC. Its translation: CASSQAGEQYF.

The genes are TRBV11-3 and TRBJ2-7, with TRBD2 matching 14 bases. The germline CDR1 and CDR2 sequences are SGHNT and YENEEA. With 5 bases clipped from V and 7 bases from J, the junction kept 7 bases outside the gene matches. The CDR3 has 15 residues. CDR3 protein: CASSPGLAGVWEQYF. The CDR3 bases are TGTGCCAGCAGCCCGGGACTAGCGGGAGTCTGGGAGCAGTACTTC.

This chain joins TRBV6-5 and TRBJ2-7, with D hard to call. The CDR3 sequence is 13 residues long. Trimming removed 6 bases from V and 3 bases from J, with 12 bases in between. CDR1 is MNHEY and CDR2 is SVGAGI in the germline V gene. CDR3 DNA sequence: TGTGCCAGCAGCCGCGCGGAAGGCTACGAGCAGTACTTC. Its translation: CASSRAEGYEQYF.

The genes are TRBV4-3 and TRBJ1-1; D is unresolved. Trimming removed 1 base at V and 1 base at J, with 7 bases between. CDR3 length: 14 amino acids. Germline CDR1 and CDR2: LGHNA and YSLEER. CDR3 sequence reads: CASSQGAANTEAFF. The CDR3 DNA reads as TGCGCCAGCAGCCAAGGGGCCGCGAACACTGAAGCTTTCTTT.

The chain carries TRBV19 and TRBJ2-1; a possible D gene is TRBD2 (6 bases). With 0 bases removed from V and 8 bases from J, the gap between germline ends came to 14 bases. CDR3 length: 15 amino acids. Germline CDR1 is LNHDA and CDR2 is SQIVND (reference sequence). The CDR3 region has the DNA TGTGCCAGTAGTATAGATCGATTGGGAGGTGATGAGCAGTTCTTC. Amino acid sequence: CASSIDRLGGDEQFF. The full variable domain, its missing parts supplied by reference TRBV19 and TRBJ2-1, is DGGITQSPKYLFRKEGQNVTLSCEQNLNHDAMYWYRQDPGQGLRLIYYSQIVNDFQKGDIAEGYSVSREKKESFPLTVTSAQKNPTAFYLCASSIDRLGGDEQFFGPGTRLTVL.

CDR3 protein: CASSGQGSNEKLFF. In DNA form, the CDR3 reads TGTGCCAGCAGCGGTCAGGGGAGCAATGAAAAACTGTTTTTT. The chain joins TRBV9 to TRBJ1-4; D possibly corresponds to TRBD1 (6 bases). Trimming took 3 bases from V and 5 from J, leaving 11 bases between them. Germline V lookup: CDR1 SGDLS, CDR2 YYNGEE. The CDR3 covers 14 residues.

This sequence joins TRBV30 and TRBJ1-4; D not resolved. Germline CDR1 and CDR2: GTSNPN and SVGIG (reference sequence). There are 14 residues in the CDR3. V lost 2 bases and J lost 1, with 8 bases in between. The CDR3 is CAWSLSRTNEKLFF. The CDR3, as DNA: TGTGCCTGGAGTTTAAGCCGAACTAATGAAAAACTGTTTTTT. The full variable domain, in which reference TRBV30 and TRBJ1-4 provide the parts outside the CDR3, is SQTIHQWPATLVQPVGSPLSLECTVEGTSNPNLYWYRQAAGRGLQLLFYSVGIGQISSEVPQNLSASRPQDRQFILSSKKLLLSDSGFYLCAWSLSRTNEKLFFGSGTQLSVL.

This chain connects TRBV4-2 to TRBJ1-1; D is uncertain. CDR1 LGHNA and CDR2 YNFKEQ come from the germline V gene. This CDR3 comprises 15 residues. Trimming removed 0 bases at V and 4 bases at J, with 12 bases between. As DNA, the CDR3 is TGTGCCAGCAGCCAAGATTCAGGAGGTGGCACTGAAGCTTTCTTT. Translation: CASSQDSGGGTEAFF.

V gene TRBV29-1 combines with J gene TRBJ2-1; D is possibly TRBD1 (6 bases). V was cut by 4 bases and J by 0 bases, with 10 bases left in between. The germline V gene has CDR1 SQVTM and CDR2 ANQGSEA. This CDR3 comprises 14 residues. The CDR3 loop is CSVGGRSSYNEQFF. CDR3 sequence (DNA): TGCAGCGTTGGGGGGCGGAGCTCCTACAATGAGCAGTTCTTC.

V and J are TRBV6-5 and TRBJ2-7; 8 bases align to TRBD1. There are 11 residues in the CDR3. J gave up 3 bases and V 8 bases, and 0 bases lay outside the gene matches. From germline, CDR1 is MNHEY and CDR2 SVGAGI. CDR3 region: CASGQGYEQYF. The CDR3 nucleotides read TGTGCCAGCGGACAGGGCTACGAGCAGTACTTC.

The rearrangement uses TRBV3-1 (or the pseudogene TRBV3-2) and TRBJ1-2; D not resolved. The length of the CDR3 is 18 residues. The V end was cut by 0 bases, the J end by 4 bases, with 21 bases between. Germline V gene lookup returns CDR1 LGHDT and CDR2 YNNKEL (reference sequence). CDR3 region: CASSQDRRMGPQFYGYTF. The CDR3 DNA reads TGTGCCAGCAGCCAAGATCGGAGGATGGGCCCCCAGTTCTATGGCTACACCTTC.

The rearrangement joins TRBV2 to TRBJ2-1; possibly TRBD1 for D (6 bases). Trimming took 5 bases from V and 6 from J, leaving 14 bases between them. CDR3 length: 14 residues. The germline CDR1 and CDR2 sequences are SNHLY and FYNNEI. The CDR3, as DNA: TGTGCCAGCAGTTCCGGGACAAACTTCAATGAGCAGTTCTTC. Amino acids: CASSSGTNFNEQFF.

The chain combines TRBV7-3 with TRBJ1-1; 8 bases are shared with TRBD1. CDR3 length equals 13 residues. The V gene's germline CDR1 is SGHTA and CDR2 FQGTGA. V gave up 5 bases and J gave up 6 bases; unmatched junction bases: 5. The CDR3 reads CASSIGQGAEAFF. The CDR3 DNA reads as TGTGCCAGCAGCATCGGACAGGGAGCTGAAGCTTTCTTT. Looking up the rest from reference TRBV7-3 and TRBJ1-1 gives the full variable domain: GAGVSQTPSNKVTEKGKYVELRCDPISGHTALYWYRQSLGQGPEFLIYFQGTGAADDSGLPNDRFFAVRPEGSVSTLKIQRTERGDSAVYLCASSIGQGAEAFFGQGTRLTVV.

The chain couples TRBV11-2 to TRBJ2-1; 10 nucleotides match TRBD2. The CDR3 covers 16 residues. The germline gives CDR1 SGHAT, CDR2 FQNNGV. Germline trimming cut 1 base from V and 7 bases from J; bases unmatched to any gene: 7. CDR3 sequence: CASSLVGLAGVNEQFF. The CDR3 nucleotides read TGTGCCAGCAGCTTAGTCGGGCTAGCGGGGGTAAATGAGCAGTTCTTC.

The chain links TRBV27 to TRBJ2-1; 9 positions match TRBD1. The CDR3 is 14 amino acids. Per germline, CDR1 MNHEY and CDR2 SMNVEV (reference sequence). Losses at the gene ends were 5 bases for V and 6 bases for J; bases not matched to a gene: 5. The CDR3 region has the DNA TGTGCCAGCAGTCTTTTGGGACAGGGCAATGAGCAGTTCTTC. Its translation is CASSLLGQGNEQFF.

J is TRBJ1-5 and V is TRBV19; 7 nucleotides agree with TRBD1. V dropped 5 bases and J dropped 5; count of bases not matched to a gene: 3. The CDR3 runs to 13 residues. In germline, CDR1 is LNHDA, CDR2 SQIVND (reference sequence). CDR3 sequence reads: CASSPDRDQPQHF. The CDR3 DNA follows: TGTGCCAGTAGTCCTGACAGGGATCAGCCCCAGCATTTT.

The rearrangement joins TRBV6-5 to TRBJ2-1; 7 bases map to TRBD1. The CDR3 extends over 13 amino acids. CDR1 MNHEY and CDR2 SVGAGI come from the germline V gene. V shed 6 bases and J 7 bases; nucleotides not matched to a gene: 6. The DNA for the CDR3 is TGTGCCAGCAGACGGACAGGAGAAAATGAGCAGTTCTTC. Protein: CASRRTGENEQFF.

The chain links TRBV2 to TRBJ2-5, with D maybe TRBD1 (6 bases). Trimming took off 6 bases at V and 5 bases at J, with 13 bases between the two ends. CDR1 and CDR2 (germline): SNHLY, FYNNEI. The CDR3 is 13 amino acids. The CDR3 sequence is CASRQGVWETQYF. In DNA, the CDR3 is TGTGCCAGCAGACAGGGCGTCTGGGAGACCCAGTACTTC. The whole variable domain, remainder taken from reference TRBV2 and TRBJ2-5, is EPEVTQTPSHQVTQMGQEVILRCVPISNHLYFYWYRQILGQKVEFLVSFYNNEISEKSEIFDDQFSVERPDGSNFTLKIRSTKLEDSAMYFCASRQGVWETQYFGPGTRLLVL.

The chain links TRBV28 to TRBJ1-5, with unresolved D. V was shortened by 7 bases and J by 5 bases, with 18 bases between the two germline ends. Looked up from germline, CDR1 is MDHEN and CDR2 is SYDVKM. This CDR3 has 15 residues. CDR3 DNA: TGTGCCAGCAATTTTGAGGGAGTTAAACATCAGCCCCAGCATTTT. As protein: CASNFEGVKHQPQHF.

V gene TRBV5-6 combines with J gene TRBJ2-1; D gene uncertain. The CDR3 runs 11 residues. V lost 0 bases and J lost 9, with 4 bases in between. Germline-derived CDR1 and CDR2 are SGHDT and YYEEEE. CDR3 protein: CASSLDLEQFF. In nucleotides, the CDR3 is TGTGCCAGCAGCTTGGATCTTGAGCAGTTCTTC.